The 20 T cell receptor beta chains below all came from one sample that was sequenced in a study of cytomegalovirus exposure and HLA in healthy donors. With 60 Vbeta and 13 Jbeta primers, the PCR was carried out. Profiled with immunoSEQ multiplex PCR; TCRdb holds only in-frame clones, not every one. Of some 150,000 clones in the sample, over 80% were seen once. The specimen sequenced was PBMCs. Source of these receptors: a woman between 18 and 29 years old in good health and CMV-seronegative.

This chain links TRBV7-9 with TRBJ1-2, with D tentatively TRBD1 (5 bases). Germline V gene lookup returns CDR1 SEHNR and CDR2 FQNEAQ (reference sequence). This CDR3 has 12 residues. Trimming pared 1 base from V and 8 bases from J, leaving 8 bases between. The CDR3 protein is CASSLERGGYTF. The DNA for the CDR3 is TGTGCCAGCAGCTTAGAAAGGGGAGGCTACACCTTC.

V gene TRBV7-6 combines with J gene TRBJ2-1, with 7 nucleotides matching TRBD2. V was clipped by 1 base and J by 7 bases; unmatched bases: 10. Germline-derived CDR1 and CDR2 are SGHVS and FNYEAQ. The CDR3 runs to 16 residues. The CDR3 region has the DNA TGTGCCAGCAGCTTAGGGTGGGGGAGGCGGGGGAATGAGCAGTTCTTC. It encodes CASSLGWGRRGNEQFF.

CDR3 coding DNA: TGCGCCAGCAGCTCCAGGGGGCGCGGTGAAAAACTGTTTTTT. This sequence encodes CASSSRGRGEKLFF. V usage is TRBV5-1 and J usage is TRBJ1-4, with TRBD1 matching 8 bases. There are 14 residues in the CDR3. V shed 3 bases and J 7 bases; nucleotides not matched to a gene: 5. CDR1 and CDR2 (germline): SGHRS, YFSETQ.

The V gene is TRBV6-1, the J gene TRBJ2-2; D is perhaps TRBD2 (5 bases). The germline V and J ends were trimmed by 2 bases and 5 bases, with 15 bases remaining between them. CDR3 length equals 16 residues. Per germline, CDR1 MNHNS and CDR2 SASEGT. This chain's CDR3 is CASSESKERRTGELFF. The CDR3 region has the DNA TGTGCCAGCAGTGAATCAAAGGAGAGGAGGACCGGGGAGCTGTTTTTT.

The chain is built from TRBV28 and TRBJ1-2; TRBD1 matches 8 bases. Trimming cost V 6 bases and J 4 bases; bases outside gene matches: 4. The CDR3 is 13 residues long. The V gene's germline CDR1 is MDHEN and CDR2 SYDVKM. The CDR3 loop is CASSGTGFYGYTF. The DNA for the CDR3 is TGTGCCAGCAGCGGGACAGGCTTCTATGGCTACACCTTC.

The chain links TRBV5-4 to TRBJ1-1, with TRBD1 matching over 8 bases. Germline-derived CDR1 and CDR2 are SGHNT and YYREEE (reference sequence). V was pared by 4 bases and J by 1 base, with 3 bases of the junction left unmatched. The CDR3 covers 14 residues. The CDR3 loop reads CASSRTGQNTEAFF. For the CDR3, the DNA is TGTGCCAGCAGCCGGACAGGGCAGAACACTGAAGCTTTCTTT.

The chain has TRBV7-2 and TRBJ1-1, with 7 bases matching TRBD1. Losses at the gene ends were 6 bases for V and 5 bases for J; bases not matched to a gene: 9. The CDR3 has 14 amino acids. CDR1 is SGHTA and CDR2 is FQGNSA in the germline V gene. CDR3 amino acids: CASRYLDRVTEAFF. Here the CDR3 DNA reads TGTGCCAGCAGGTACCTTGACAGGGTTACTGAAGCTTTCTTT.

In its sample, this clone was seen a few times. The V and J genes are TRBV19 and TRBJ2-2, with D perhaps matching TRBD1 (6 bases). The CDR3 runs to 14 residues. CDR1 is LNHDA, CDR2 SQIVND, per germline (reference sequence). V lost 9 bases and J 6 bases, leaving 17 bases between the germline ends. CDR3 nucleotides: TGTGCCAGCCGGACAGAACTAAGATCCGGGGAGCTGTTTTTT. Its translation is CASRTELRSGELFF.

This chain links TRBV5-1 with TRBJ2-5; D is undetermined. The J call may not be correct, given that the DNA end is closer to TRBJ2-7. The germline CDR1 and CDR2 sequences are SGHRS and YFSETQ. There are 13 residues in the CDR3. The CDR3 is CASSFEVGYEQYF. CDR3 in DNA: TGCGCCAGCAGCTTCGAGGTAGGCTACGAGCAGTACTTC.

J is TRBJ2-1 and V is TRBV6-5; D gene unclear. With 0 bases removed from V and 7 bases from J, the gap between germline ends came to 7 bases. The CDR3 is 13 amino acids. CDR1 and CDR2 from the germline V gene are MNHEY and SVGAGI. Here the CDR3 reads CASSYSVRNEQFF. The CDR3 coding sequence is TGTGCCAGCAGTTACTCCGTGAGAAATGAGCAGTTCTTC.

This clone was seen a handful of times. This chain uses TRBV4-2 with TRBJ2-1; 7 positions match TRBD2. CDR3 length: 16 residues. The V and J ends lost 4 bases and 3 bases, in that order; junction bases with no gene match: 9. The germline V gene has CDR1 LGHNA and CDR2 YNFKEQ. The CDR3 bases are TGTGCCAGCAGCCCCCTTGGCGGGGGAGGCTACAATGAGCAGTTCTTC. Amino acid sequence: CASSPLGGGGYNEQFF.

This clone was counted once. Other nucleotide sequences in the sample specify the same CDR3. V usage is TRBV5-1 and J usage is TRBJ2-2, with 7 bases aligning to TRBD1. This CDR3 comprises 13 residues. CDR1 SGHRS and CDR2 YFSETQ come from the germline V gene. With V trimmed by 5 bases and J by 6 bases, 4 bases remained unmatched. The CDR3 loop reads CASSSQGSGELFF. The CDR3 DNA follows: TGCGCCAGCAGTTCACAGGGGTCCGGGGAGCTGTTTTTT.

This clone appeared once. The V gene is TRBV29-1, the J gene TRBJ2-1; 10 bases agree with TRBD1. V lost 0 bases to trimming and J lost 4 bases; unmatched junction nucleotides: 6. The germline V gene encodes CDR1 SQVTM and CDR2 ANQGSEA. CDR3 length equals 16 residues. The CDR3 DNA sequence: TGCAGCGTTGAAGAGCTGGGGACAGGGGCTTACAATGAGCAGTTCTTC. Encoded protein: CSVEELGTGAYNEQFF.

The J gene is TRBJ2-7, the V gene TRBV9, with a weak D call TRBD1 (5 bases). Trimming removed 0 bases from V and 2 bases from J, with 9 bases in between. The CDR3 is 14 residues long. Looked up from germline, CDR1 is SGDLS and CDR2 is YYNGEE. CDR3: CASSVGGGAYEQYF. In DNA, the CDR3 is TGTGCCAGCAGCGTAGGGGGCGGAGCCTACGAGCAGTACTTC.

This clone was found a few times. This chain links TRBV5-6 with TRBJ2-1, with D uncertain. Germline assignment: CDR1 SGHDT and CDR2 YYEEEE. The CDR3 loop spans 14 amino acids. Deletions cut 0 bases from V and 8 bases from J, with 12 bases between. CDR3 in amino acids: CASSLGRGIYEQFF. CDR3 coding DNA: TGTGCCAGCAGCTTGGGGCGCGGAATCTATGAGCAGTTCTTC. Filled out from reference TRBV5-6 and TRBJ2-1, the complete variable domain reads DAGVTQSPTHLIKTRGQQVTLRCSPKSGHDTVSWYQQALGQGPQFIFQYYEEEERQRGNFPDRFSGHQFPNYSSELNVNALLLGDSALYLCASSLGRGIYEQFFGPGTRLTVL.

V and J are TRBV30 and TRBJ1-2, with 7 bases that match TRBD1. Trimming cost V 5 bases and J 9 bases; bases outside gene matches: 9. CDR3 length: 12 residues. Germline V gene sequence: CDR1 GTSNPN, CDR2 SVGIG (reference sequence). Here the CDR3 reads CAWGTGASSYTF. The CDR3 nucleotides read TGTGCCTGGGGAACAGGGGCCTCGAGCTACACCTTC.

Only a few counts were recorded for this clone. The J gene is TRBJ2-1, the V gene TRBV30; 7 bases line up with TRBD2. The trim removed 5 bases at V and 4 bases at J, leaving 8 bases unmatched. Germline-derived CDR1 and CDR2 are GTSNPN and SVGIG (reference sequence). CDR3 length equals 14 residues. CDR3 DNA: TGTGCCTGGTCCGGAGCGGGATTTTACAATGAGCAGTTCTTC. Residues: CAWSGAGFYNEQFF.

CDR3 sequence reads: CASSSDRAKENTIYF. The DNA of the CDR3 is TGTGCCAGCAGCTCGGACAGGGCTAAGGAAAACACCATATATTTT. The V and J genes are TRBV9 and TRBJ1-3; 8 bases align to TRBD1. V shed 4 bases and J 6 bases; nucleotides not matched to a gene: 9. Per germline, CDR1 SGDLS and CDR2 YYNGEE. This CDR3 is 15 amino acids long.

The V and J genes are TRBV27 and TRBJ1-2; 7 bases align to TRBD1. The trim removed 10 bases at V and 0 bases at J, leaving 11 bases unmatched. Germline CDR1 is MNHEY and CDR2 is SMNVEV (reference sequence). There are 15 residues in the CDR3. The CDR3 coding sequence is TGTGCCACCAAGACAGGGCCGAGCCCTAACTATGGCTACACCTTC. Its translation: CATKTGPSPNYGYTF.

CDR3 nucleotides: TGTGCCAGCAGCCTAGCGGGGGGGAGCATTCCCCACGAGCAGTACTTC. Translating gives CASSLAGGSIPHEQYF. V and J are TRBV5-6 and TRBJ2-7, with TRBD2 matching 12 bases. The CDR3 runs to 16 residues. V lost 4 bases to trimming and J lost 5 bases; unmatched junction nucleotides: 10. The germline V gene has CDR1 SGHDT and CDR2 YYEEEE.